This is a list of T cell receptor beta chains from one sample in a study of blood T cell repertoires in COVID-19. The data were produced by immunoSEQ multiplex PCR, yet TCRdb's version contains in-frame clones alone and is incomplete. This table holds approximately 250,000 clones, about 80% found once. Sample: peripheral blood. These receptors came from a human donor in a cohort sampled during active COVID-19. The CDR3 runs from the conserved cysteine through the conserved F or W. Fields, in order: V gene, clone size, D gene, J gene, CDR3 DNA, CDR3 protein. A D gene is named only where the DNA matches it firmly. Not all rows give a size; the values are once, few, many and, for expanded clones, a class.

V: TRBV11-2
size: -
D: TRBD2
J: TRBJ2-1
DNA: TGTGCCAGCAGCTTTCTAGCGGGGGAAGACAATGAGCAGTTCTTC
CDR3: CASSFLAGEDNEQFF

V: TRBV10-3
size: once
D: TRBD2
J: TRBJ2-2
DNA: TGTGCCATCAGTGAGTCGAGAACGGGAGGGCCGGTCGGGGAGCTGTTTTTT
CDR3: CAISESRTGGPVGELFF

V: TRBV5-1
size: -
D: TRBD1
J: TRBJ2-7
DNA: TGCGCCAGCACGCTGGGACAGGGGGCCTACGAGCAGTACTTC
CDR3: CASTLGQGAYEQYF

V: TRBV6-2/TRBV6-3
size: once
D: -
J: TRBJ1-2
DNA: TGTGCCAGCAGTTACGCGGGGAGTGTGTATAGCTACACCTTC
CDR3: CASSYAGSVYSYTF

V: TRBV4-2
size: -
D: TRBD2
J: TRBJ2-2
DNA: TGTGCCAGCAGCCAGGGACTAGGGGATACCGGGGAGCTGTTTTTT
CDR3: CASSQGLGDTGELFF

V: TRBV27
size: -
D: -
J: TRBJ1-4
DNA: TGTGCCAGCAGTTTGGCGGCGGGGGAAGGAAAACTGTTTTTT
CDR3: CASSLAAGEGKLFF

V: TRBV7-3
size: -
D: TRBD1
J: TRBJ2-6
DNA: TGTGCCAGCAGCAAGAGGGGGCCCCACTCTGGGGCCAACGTCCTGACTTTC
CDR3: CASSKRGPHSGANVLTF

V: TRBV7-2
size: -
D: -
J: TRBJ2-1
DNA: TGTGCCAGCAGCTTAAGTAGCTCCTACAATGAGCAGTTCTTC
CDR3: CASSLSSSYNEQFF

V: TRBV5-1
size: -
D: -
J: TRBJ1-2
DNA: TGCGCCAGCAGCTTGGAGGCAGGAACCTATGGCTACACCTTC
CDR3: CASSLEAGTYGYTF

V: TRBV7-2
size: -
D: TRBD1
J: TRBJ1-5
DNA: TGTGCCAGCAGCGCGGGACAGGGGGGAAGTCAGCCCCAGCATTTT
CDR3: CASSAGQGGSQPQHF

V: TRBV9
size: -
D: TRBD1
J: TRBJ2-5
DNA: TGTGCCAGCAGCGTAGTGGGGACAGGGGAAGAGACCCAGTACTTC
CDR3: CASSVVGTGEETQYF

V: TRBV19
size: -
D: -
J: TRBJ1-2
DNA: TGTGCCAGTGAGAGGAGGAGGGGTTCGTATGGCTACACCTTC
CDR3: CASERRRGSYGYTF

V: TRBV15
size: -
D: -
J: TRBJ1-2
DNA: TGTGCCACCAGCAGAATCGCAGGGACTAACTATGGCTACACCTTC
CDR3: CATSRIAGTNYGYTF

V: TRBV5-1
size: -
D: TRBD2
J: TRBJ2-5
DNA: TGCGCCAGCTCTAGCGGGTACCAAGAGACCCAGTACTTC
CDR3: CASSSGYQETQYF

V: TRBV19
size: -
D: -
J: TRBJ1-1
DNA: TGTGCCAGTAGGATTAGCGGACAGAACACTGAAGCTTTCTTT
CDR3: CASRISGQNTEAFF

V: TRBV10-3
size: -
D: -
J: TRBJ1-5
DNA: TGTGCCACTGACAACGAGATGAATCAGCCCCAGCATTTT
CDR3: CATDNEMNQPQHF

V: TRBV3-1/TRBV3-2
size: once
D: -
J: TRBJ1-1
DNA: TGTGCCAGCAGCCAAGATGTAGGGGCTAACACTGAAGCTTTCTTT
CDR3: CASSQDVGANTEAFF

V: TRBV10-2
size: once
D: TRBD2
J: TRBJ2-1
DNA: TGCGCCAGCAGCGCCCTCGGACTAGCGGGAGACAGAGAGCAGTTCTTC
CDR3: CASSALGLAGDREQFF

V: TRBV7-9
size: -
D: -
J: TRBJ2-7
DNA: TGTGCCAGCAGCTTAATGGGTCCGGCGGGGTACTTC
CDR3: CASSLMGPAGYF

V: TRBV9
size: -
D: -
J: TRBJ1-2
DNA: TGTGCCAGCAGCGTACAGGGTTTCTACGGCTACACCTTC
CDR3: CASSVQGFYGYTF

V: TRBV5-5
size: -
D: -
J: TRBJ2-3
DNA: TGTGCCAGCAGCCCCCTTCAGTGGGCTAGCACAGATACGCAGTATTTT
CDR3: CASSPLQWASTDTQYF

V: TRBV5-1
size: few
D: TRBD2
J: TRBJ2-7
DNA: TGCGCCAGCAGCTTCACTAGCGGGAGTATCTACGAGCAGTACTTC
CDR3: CASSFTSGSIYEQYF

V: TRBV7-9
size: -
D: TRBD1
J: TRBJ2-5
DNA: TGTGCCAGCAGCGTCGGGACAGGGGGCATTCGGTCGGAGACCCAGTACTTC
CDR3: CASSVGTGGIRSETQYF

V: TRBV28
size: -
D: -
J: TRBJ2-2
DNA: TGTGCCAGCAGTTTATACGGAGTTCGGGACGGGGAGCTGTTTTTT
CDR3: CASSLYGVRDGELFF

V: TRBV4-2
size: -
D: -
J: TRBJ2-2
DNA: TGTGCCAGCAGCCAAGAGGGGACTCGGAACACCGGGGAGCTGTTTTTT
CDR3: CASSQEGTRNTGELFF

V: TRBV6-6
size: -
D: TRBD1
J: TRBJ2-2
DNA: TGTGCCACCACCGACAGGGGTTTCGGGGAGCTGTTTTTT
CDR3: CATTDRGFGELFF

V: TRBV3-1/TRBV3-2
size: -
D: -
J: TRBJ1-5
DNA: TGTGCCAGCAGCCCCCGGGGGGTTGGGCAGCCCCAGCATTTT
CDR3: CASSPRGVGQPQHF

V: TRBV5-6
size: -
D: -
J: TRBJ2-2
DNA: TGTGCCAGCAGCTTGGTGGCCCTTAGGAGCACCGGGGAGCTGTTTTTT
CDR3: CASSLVALRSTGELFF

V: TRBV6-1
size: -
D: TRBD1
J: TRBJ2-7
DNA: TGTGCCAGCAGTGATCTACCGGACAGGGCAAGCTACGAGCAGTACTTC
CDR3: CASSDLPDRASYEQYF

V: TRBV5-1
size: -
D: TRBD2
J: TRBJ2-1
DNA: TGCGCCAGCACCAAGGTGGGGGGGGGATACAATGAGCAGTTCTTC
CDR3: CASTKVGGGYNEQFF

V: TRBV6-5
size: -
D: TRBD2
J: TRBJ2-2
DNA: TGTGCCACCTCAACCGGGACTATACACACCGGGGAGCTGTTTTTT
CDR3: CATSTGTIHTGELFF

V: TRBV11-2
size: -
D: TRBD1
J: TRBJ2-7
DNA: TGTGCCAGCAGCTTAGTCGGGACAGTAAGCTCCTACGAGCAGTACTTC
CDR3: CASSLVGTVSSYEQYF

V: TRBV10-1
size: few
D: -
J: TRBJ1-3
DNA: TGCGCCAGCAGTGCAACTTACTCTGGAAACACCATATATTTT
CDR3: CASSATYSGNTIYF